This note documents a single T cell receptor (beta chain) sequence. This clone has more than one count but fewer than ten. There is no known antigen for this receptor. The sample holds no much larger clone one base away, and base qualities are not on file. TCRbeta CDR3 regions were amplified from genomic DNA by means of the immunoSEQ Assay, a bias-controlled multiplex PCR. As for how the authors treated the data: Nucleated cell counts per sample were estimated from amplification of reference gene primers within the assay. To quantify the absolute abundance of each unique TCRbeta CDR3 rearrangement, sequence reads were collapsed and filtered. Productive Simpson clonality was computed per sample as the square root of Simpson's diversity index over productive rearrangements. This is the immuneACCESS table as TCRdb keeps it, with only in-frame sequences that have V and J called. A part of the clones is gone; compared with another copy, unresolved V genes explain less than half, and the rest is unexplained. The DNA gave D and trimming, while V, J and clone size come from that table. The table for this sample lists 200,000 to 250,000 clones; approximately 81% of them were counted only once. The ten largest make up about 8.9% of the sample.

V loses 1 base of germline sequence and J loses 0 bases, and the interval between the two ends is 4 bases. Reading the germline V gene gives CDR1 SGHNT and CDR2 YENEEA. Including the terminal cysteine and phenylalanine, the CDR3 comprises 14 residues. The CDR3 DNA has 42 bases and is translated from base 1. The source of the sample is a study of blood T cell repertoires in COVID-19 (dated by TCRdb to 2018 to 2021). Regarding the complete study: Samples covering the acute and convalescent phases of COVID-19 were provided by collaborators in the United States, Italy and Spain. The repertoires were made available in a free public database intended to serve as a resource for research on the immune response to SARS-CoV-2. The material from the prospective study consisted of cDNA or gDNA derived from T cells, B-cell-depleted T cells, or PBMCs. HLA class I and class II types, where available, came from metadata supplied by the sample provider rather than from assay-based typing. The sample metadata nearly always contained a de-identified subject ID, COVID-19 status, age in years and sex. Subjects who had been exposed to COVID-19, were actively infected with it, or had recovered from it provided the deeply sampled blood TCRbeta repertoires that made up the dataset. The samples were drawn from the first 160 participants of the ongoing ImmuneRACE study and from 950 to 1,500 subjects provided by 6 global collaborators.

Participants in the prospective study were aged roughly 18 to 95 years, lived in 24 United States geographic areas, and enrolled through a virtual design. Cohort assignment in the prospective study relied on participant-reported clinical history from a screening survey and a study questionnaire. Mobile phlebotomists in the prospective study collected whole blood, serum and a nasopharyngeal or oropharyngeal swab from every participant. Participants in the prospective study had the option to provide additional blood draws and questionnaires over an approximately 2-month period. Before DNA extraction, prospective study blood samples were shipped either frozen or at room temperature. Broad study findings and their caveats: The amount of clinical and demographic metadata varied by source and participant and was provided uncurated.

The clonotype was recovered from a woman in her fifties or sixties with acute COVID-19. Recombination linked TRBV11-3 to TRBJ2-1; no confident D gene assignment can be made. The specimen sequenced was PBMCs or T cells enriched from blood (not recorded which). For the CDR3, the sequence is CASSLAGSYNEQFF. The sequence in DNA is TGTGCCAGCAGCTTAGCGGGCTCCTACAATGAGCAGTTCTTC.